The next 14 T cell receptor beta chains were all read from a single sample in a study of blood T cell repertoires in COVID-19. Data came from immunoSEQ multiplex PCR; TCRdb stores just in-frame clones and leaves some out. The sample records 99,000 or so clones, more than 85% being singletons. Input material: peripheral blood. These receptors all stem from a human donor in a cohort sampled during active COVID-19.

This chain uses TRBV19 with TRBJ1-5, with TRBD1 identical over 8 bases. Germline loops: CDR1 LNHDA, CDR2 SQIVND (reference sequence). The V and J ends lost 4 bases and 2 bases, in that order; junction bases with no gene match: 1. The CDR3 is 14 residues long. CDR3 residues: CASSKQGGNQPQHF. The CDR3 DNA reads TGTGCCAGTAGTAAACAGGGGGGCAATCAGCCCCAGCATTTT.

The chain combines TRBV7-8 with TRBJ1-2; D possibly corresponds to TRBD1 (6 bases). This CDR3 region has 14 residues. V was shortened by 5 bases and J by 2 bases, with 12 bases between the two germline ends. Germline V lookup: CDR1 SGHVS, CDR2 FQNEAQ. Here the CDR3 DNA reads TGTGCCAGCAGCGGGGTGGGGGCAAACTATGGCTACACCTTC. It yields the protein CASSGVGANYGYTF. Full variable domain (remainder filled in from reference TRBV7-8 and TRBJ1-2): GAGVSQSPRYKVAKRGQDVALRCDPISGHVSLFWYQQALGQGPEFLTYFQNEAQLDKSGLPSDRFFAERPEGSVSTLKIQRTQQEDSAVYLCASSGVGANYGYTFGSGTRLTVV.

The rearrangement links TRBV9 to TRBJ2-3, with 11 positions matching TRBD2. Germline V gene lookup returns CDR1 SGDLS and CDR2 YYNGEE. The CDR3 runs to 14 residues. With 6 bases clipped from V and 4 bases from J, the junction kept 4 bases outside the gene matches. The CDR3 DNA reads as TGTGCCAGCAATAGCGGGGGGGCCGCAGATACGCAGTATTTT. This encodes CASNSGGAADTQYF.

The CDR3 loop reads CASSLADSNTGELFF. The CDR3 DNA reads as TGTGCCAGCAGTTTAGCGGATTCGAACACCGGGGAGCTGTTTTTT. This rearrangement joins TRBV28 to TRBJ2-2; D gene uncertain. Germline loops: CDR1 MDHEN, CDR2 SYDVKM. The CDR3 is made up of 15 amino acids. V was pared by 2 bases and J by 0 bases, with 7 bases between.

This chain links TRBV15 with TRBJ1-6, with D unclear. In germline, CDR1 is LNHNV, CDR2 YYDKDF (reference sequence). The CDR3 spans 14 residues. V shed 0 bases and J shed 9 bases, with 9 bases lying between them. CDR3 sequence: CATSRDNGGSPLHF. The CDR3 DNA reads TGTGCCACCAGCAGAGATAACGGAGGTTCACCCCTCCACTTT.

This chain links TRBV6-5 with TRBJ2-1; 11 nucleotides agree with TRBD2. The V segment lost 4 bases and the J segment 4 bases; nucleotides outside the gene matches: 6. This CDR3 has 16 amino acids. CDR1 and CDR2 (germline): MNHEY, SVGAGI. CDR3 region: CASSSSGLAAYNEQFF. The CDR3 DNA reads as TGTGCCAGCAGTTCATCGGGACTAGCGGCGTACAATGAGCAGTTCTTC.

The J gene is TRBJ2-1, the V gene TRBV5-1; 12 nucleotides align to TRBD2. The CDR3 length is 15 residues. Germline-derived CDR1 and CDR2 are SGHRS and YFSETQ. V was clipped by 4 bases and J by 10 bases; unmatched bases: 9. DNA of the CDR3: TGCGCCAGCAGCAAGACTAGCGGGAGTTTGAACGAGCAGTTCTTC. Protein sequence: CASSKTSGSLNEQFF.

CDR3 loop: CASSSPGGWQQFF. The CDR3 DNA reads as TGTGCCAGCAGTTCCCCTGGCGGGTGGCAGCAGTTCTTC. V usage is TRBV6-2 or TRBV6-3 and J usage is TRBJ2-1; weak D call: TRBD2 (5 bases). The CDR3 runs 13 residues. V lost 4 bases, J lost 11 bases, and 15 bases lay in between. The germline gives CDR1 MNHEY, CDR2 SVGEGT.

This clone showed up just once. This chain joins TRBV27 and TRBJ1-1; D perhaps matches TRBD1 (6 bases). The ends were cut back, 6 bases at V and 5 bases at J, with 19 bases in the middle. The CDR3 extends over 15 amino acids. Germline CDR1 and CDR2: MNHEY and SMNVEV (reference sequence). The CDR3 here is CASSPGTPLGTEAFF. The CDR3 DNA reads TGTGCCAGCAGCCCTGGGACACCCCTGGGTACTGAAGCTTTCTTT.

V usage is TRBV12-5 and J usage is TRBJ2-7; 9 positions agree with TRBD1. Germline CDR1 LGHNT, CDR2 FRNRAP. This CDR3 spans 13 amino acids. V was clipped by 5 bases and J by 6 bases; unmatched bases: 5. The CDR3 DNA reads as TGTGCTAGTGGTCCGGGACAGGGCCCCGAGCAGTACTTC. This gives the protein CASGPGQGPEQYF.

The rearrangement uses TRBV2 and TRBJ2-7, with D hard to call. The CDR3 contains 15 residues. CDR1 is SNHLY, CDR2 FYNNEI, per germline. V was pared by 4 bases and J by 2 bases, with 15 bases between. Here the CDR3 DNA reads TGTGCCAGCAGTGGCAAAAGGATACTAACCTACGAGCAGTACTTC. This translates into CASSGKRILTYEQYF.

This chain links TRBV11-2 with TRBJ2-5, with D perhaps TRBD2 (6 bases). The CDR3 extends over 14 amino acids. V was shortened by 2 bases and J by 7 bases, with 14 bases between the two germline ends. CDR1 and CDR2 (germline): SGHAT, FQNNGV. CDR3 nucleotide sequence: TGTGCCAGCAGCTTACTCGTAGCGGAGGGGACCCAGTACTTC. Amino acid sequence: CASSLLVAEGTQYF.

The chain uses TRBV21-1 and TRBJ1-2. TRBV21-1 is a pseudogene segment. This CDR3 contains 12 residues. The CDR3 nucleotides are TGTGCCAGCACCTCCGGGTACTATGGCTACACCTTC. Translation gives CASTSGYYGYTF.

CDR3 DNA: TGTGCCAGCACCCCCGTGGACAGGGGGGAAGAGACCCAGTACTTC. Its translation: CASTPVDRGEETQYF. The chain is built from TRBV7-2 and TRBJ2-5, with TRBD1 identical over 10 bases. J lost 3 bases, V lost 7 bases, and 8 bases had no gene match. Germline CDR1 is SGHTA and CDR2 is FQGNSA. This CDR3 is 15 amino acids long. Full variable domain (missing parts from reference TRBV7-2 and TRBJ2-5): GAGVSQSPSNKVTEKGKDVELRCDPISGHTALYWYRQSLGQGLEFLIYFQGNSAPDKSGLPSDRFSAERTGGSVSTLTIQRTQQEDSAVYLCASTPVDRGEETQYFGPGTRLLVL.